This T cell receptor (beta chain) was recorded in a study of T cells in Graves' hyperthyroidism and ophthalmopathy. This clonotype has at least ten counts. Among the patients, aged 18 to 65, hyperthyroidism was newly diagnosed and had lasted under 2 months. Criteria for exclusion of patients were uncontrolled infection, other autoimmune disease, pregnancy or lactation. Amplification yielded TCR beta CDR3 regions, with RNA transcripts as the source. In the first-round RT-PCR of the TCR CDR3, the HTBI primer set was used. In TCRdb, the multiplex PCR reads were re-called with MiXCR into one record per CDR3 protein. The table shows 650,000 to 850,000 distinct CDR3 sequences, with around 20% occurring only once. The TCR originated in a woman in her forties or fifties with Graves' hyperthyroidism that later progressed to Graves' ophthalmopathy. The sample was blood.

The CDR3 bases are TGTGCCAGCAGTTACGGGGGGTTAGGCACAGATACGCAGTATTTT. It encodes CASSYGGLGTDTQYF. The V gene is TRBV6-5, the J gene TRBJ2-3; maybe TRBD2 (6 bases). Looked up from germline, CDR1 is MNHEY and CDR2 is SVGAGI. The germline V and J ends were trimmed by 2 bases and 1 base, with 10 bases remaining between them. The CDR3 runs 15 residues.